A selection of T cell receptor beta chains follows, all from one sample in a study of T cell changes during pregnancy in multiple sclerosis. Using immunoSEQ multiplex PCR, the repertoire was profiled, and TCRdb retains in-frame clones only, with some absent. The sample records over 9,000 clones, about four fifths being singletons. The input for sequencing was CD8+ T cells from peripheral blood mononuclear cells, taken after pregnancy. These TCRs come from a female donor in good health, enrolled as a control in a pregnancy study. Both conserved end residues are part of each CDR3. The D gene is left open where the match is weak. Where a row states a size, it is once, few, many or the class of an expanded clone; other rows omit it.

V	D	J	size	CDR3	DNA
TRBV4-2	TRBD2	TRBJ2-7	medium-sized	CASSQDEGLASGEQYF	TGTGCCAGCAGCCAAGACGAGGGACTAGCAAGTGGCGAGCAGTACTTC
TRBV28	NA	TRBJ2-1	NA	CASGRDASSYNEQFF	TGTGCCAGCGGGAGAGACGCAAGCTCCTACAATGAGCAGTTCTTC
TRBV10-2	TRBD2	TRBJ2-5	NA	CASSEPSGGWQETQYF	TGCGCCAGCAGTGAGCCTAGCGGGGGTTGGCAAGAGACCCAGTACTTC
TRBV29-1	NA	TRBJ1-2	NA	CSVGSDTYGYTF	TGCAGCGTTGGTTCAGATACCTATGGCTACACCTTC
TRBV9	NA	TRBJ2-5	NA	CASSVGTARQETQYF	TGTGCCAGCAGCGTAGGGACAGCCCGACAAGAGACCCAGTACTTC
TRBV9	NA	TRBJ2-6	NA	CASSVGGGANVLTF	TGTGCCAGCAGCGTAGGAGGTGGGGCCAACGTCCTGACTTTC
TRBV15	NA	TRBJ1-4	NA	CATSREQWGQGEKLFF	TGTGCCACCAGCAGAGAACAGTGGGGGCAGGGTGAAAAACTGTTTTTT
TRBV30	NA	TRBJ2-7	NA	CAWSVRSRTYEQYF	TGTGCCTGGAGTGTACGTAGTAGGACATACGAGCAGTACTTC
TRBV18	NA	TRBJ2-5	NA	CASSPQLTAEETQYF	TGTGCCAGCTCACCACAACTCACAGCCGAAGAGACCCAGTACTTC
TRBV7-3	NA	TRBJ1-2	NA	CASSGTGSYGYTF	TGTGCCAGCAGCGGAACAGGGTCTTATGGCTACACCTTC
TRBV7-8	TRBD2	TRBJ2-5	NA	CASSSQRLAEETQYF	TGTGCCAGCAGCTCACAAAGACTAGCGGAAGAGACCCAGTACTTC
TRBV5-4	NA	TRBJ1-2	NA	CASRVRSPGYGYTF	TGTGCCAGCAGGGTGCGGAGCCCTGGGTATGGCTACACCTTC
TRBV6-6	NA	TRBJ1-2	NA	CASSYQNGYTF	TGTGCCAGCAGTTACCAGAACGGCTACACCTTC
TRBV30	NA	TRBJ1-1	medium-sized	CAWDQGLGSAEAFF	TGTGCCTGGGACCAGGGGTTGGGGTCGGCAGAAGCTTTCTTT
TRBV4-2	TRBD2	TRBJ2-7	NA	CASSQGGELAGAYEQYF	TGTGCCAGCAGCCAAGGGGGGGAACTAGCGGGAGCCTACGAGCAGTACTTC
TRBV4-3	NA	TRBJ2-7	NA	CASSPGSGSYEQYF	TGCGCCAGCAGCCCGGGTAGTGGCTCCTACGAGCAGTACTTC
TRBV19	NA	TRBJ2-1	NA	CASSIDVAVSVYEQFF	TGTGCCAGTAGTATAGATGTCGCTGTTAGCGTCTATGAGCAGTTCTTC
TRBV19	TRBD2	TRBJ2-7	NA	CASSIAWSGRAVQYF	TGTGCCAGTAGTATAGCTTGGAGCGGGAGGGCCGTGCAGTACTTC
TRBV4-3	TRBD1	TRBJ2-7	NA	CASSQVSGTGGYEQYF	TGCGCCAGCAGCCAAGTCTCCGGGACAGGGGGGTACGAGCAGTACTTC
TRBV15	TRBD1	TRBJ2-7	NA	CATSRDLGQGIYEQYF	TGTGCCACCAGCAGAGACCTGGGACAGGGTATCTACGAGCAGTACTTC
TRBV7-9	TRBD1	TRBJ1-5	few	CASSVGTANQPQHF	TGTGCCAGCAGCGTGGGGACAGCTAATCAGCCCCAGCATTTT
TRBV16	TRBD1	TRBJ1-2	NA	CASSPGGFTYGYTF	TGTGCCAGCAGTCCAGGGGGTTTCACCTATGGCTACACCTTC
TRBV10-3	TRBD1	TRBJ1-2	NA	CAIKSGGYYGYTF	TGTGCCATCAAATCAGGGGGCTACTATGGCTACACCTTC
TRBV29-1	TRBD1	TRBJ2-1	NA	CSVGGGQGFDEQFF	TGCAGCGTTGGAGGAGGACAGGGGTTCGATGAGCAGTTCTTC
TRBV4-2	TRBD2	TRBJ2-7	medium-sized	CASSQEGGSSYEQYF	TGTGCCAGCAGCCAAGAGGGGGGGAGCTCCTACGAGCAGTACTTC
TRBV2	NA	TRBJ2-7	once	CASKSRGYYEQYF	TGTGCCAGCAAGTCTCGGGGTTACTACGAGCAGTACTTC
TRBV4-3	NA	TRBJ1-1	NA	CASSLTRGWGTEAFF	TGCGCCAGCAGCCTAACCAGGGGTTGGGGCACTGAAGCTTTCTTT
TRBV21-1	NA	TRBJ2-6	NA	CASSYFHSGANVLTF	TGTGCCAGCAGCTACTTTCACTCTGGGGCCAACGTCCTGACTTTC
TRBV7-3	NA	TRBJ1-6	NA	CASSPGLNSPLHF	TGTGCCAGCAGCCCAGGGCTCAATTCACCCCTCCACTTT
TRBV4-1	NA	TRBJ1-2	once	CASSQHLGTRGYGYGYTF	TGCGCCAGCAGCCAACACCTGGGGACAAGAGGGTATGGCTATGGCTACACCTTC
TRBV5-1	TRBD1	TRBJ2-7	NA	CASRTGGGYEQYF	TGCGCCAGCCGGACAGGGGGCGGTTACGAGCAGTACTTC
TRBV5-6	NA	TRBJ1-1	NA	CASSKTGGWPAFF	TGTGCCAGCAGCAAAACCGGGGGGTGGCCAGCTTTCTTT
TRBV6-4	TRBD1	TRBJ2-1	medium-sized	CASGQGAGGEQFF	TGTGCCAGCGGGCAGGGGGCTGGAGGTGAGCAGTTCTTC
TRBV27	NA	TRBJ2-7	NA	CASSTEFTTDSYEQYF	TGTGCCAGCAGTACAGAATTCACCACGGACTCCTACGAGCAGTACTTC
TRBV11-3	TRBD2	TRBJ2-1	NA	CASSLRFSGSLDEQFF	TGTGCCAGCAGCTTACGGTTTAGCGGGAGTCTTGATGAGCAGTTCTTC
TRBV7-6	TRBD2	TRBJ2-7	few	CASSLGLAGETYEQYF	TGTGCCAGCAGCTTAGGGCTAGCGGGAGAGACCTACGAGCAGTACTTC
TRBV7-9	TRBD2	TRBJ2-1	NA	CASRTSGRYNEQFF	TGTGCCAGCAGGACTAGCGGGAGATACAATGAGCAGTTCTTC
TRBV27	NA	TRBJ2-7	NA	CASSLGSDREQYF	TGTGCCAGCAGTTTGGGGAGCGACCGGGAGCAGTACTTC
TRBV4-3	TRBD2	TRBJ2-3	NA	CASSHFLAGEIDTQYF	TGCGCCAGCAGCCATTTTCTAGCGGGAGAGATAGATACGCAGTATTTT
TRBV27	TRBD1	TRBJ2-7	NA	CASGNWADRGFEAYEQYF	TGTGCCAGCGGTAACTGGGCGGACAGGGGGTTTGAGGCCTACGAGCAGTACTTC
TRBV6-6	TRBD1	TRBJ2-7	NA	CASSPGTGNYEQYF	TGTGCCAGCAGTCCCGGGACAGGGAACTACGAGCAGTACTTC
TRBV6-6	NA	TRBJ2-5	NA	CASSYPGVGETQYF	TGTGCCAGCAGTTATCCCGGGGTCGGGGAGACCCAGTACTTC
TRBV28	TRBD1	TRBJ1-5	NA	CASSPPRGPLHF	TGTGCCAGCAGTCCACCGAGGGGGCCCTTGCATTTT
TRBV7-3	TRBD2	TRBJ2-7	NA	CASSLTTSGGYSYEQYF	TGTGCCAGCAGCTTAACGACTAGCGGGGGGTATTCCTACGAGCAGTACTTC
TRBV11-1	TRBD1	TRBJ1-1	once	CASSSTGWGTEAFF	TGTGCCAGCAGCTCGACAGGGTGGGGCACTGAAGCTTTCTTT
TRBV4-1	NA	TRBJ1-1	few	CASSRSGNTEAFF	TGCGCCAGCAGCCGTAGCGGGAACACTGAAGCTTTCTTT